This T cell receptor (beta chain) is from a study of blood T cells in healthy people across ages. Findings and limits, study-wide: It was not known whether donors were CMV positive (a possible confounder of expanded clonotype changes).

On this clonotype: Its antigen is undetermined.

Germline CDR1 reads KGHDR; CDR2 reads SFDVKD. The CDR3 is 15 residues long. Alongside a J-beta primer mix, a sample-barcoded 5' primer served in a second PCR lasting about 7 to 11 cycles. TCRdb used MiXCR to reprocess the 5' RACE reads, holding one entry per CDR3 protein. The sample has approximately 800,000 distinct CDR3 sequences, around a quarter seen once. This same sample was also part of a study on T cells of mothers and their children.

This TCR was recovered from a boy aged 10-17 years in good health. The sample comprised blood. The V call is TRBV24-1, the J call TRBJ2-5; TRBD2 matches 13 bases. The better agreement between TRBJ2-1 and the DNA end casts doubt on the J call. The CDR3 coding sequence is TGTGCCACCAGTGATAGACTAGCGGGGGGCGATGAGCAGTTCTTC. The encoded protein is CATSDRLAGGDEQFF.